Below are 16 T cell receptor beta chains sequenced from a single sample in a study of blood T cell repertoires in COVID-19. Sequencing used immunoSEQ multiplex PCR; TCRdb keeps in-frame clones, though not all of them. The table includes 350,000 to 450,000 clones, 70% to 90% detected once. The sample consisted of PBMCs or T cells enriched from blood (not recorded which). The receptor set was obtained from a woman in her late teens or twenties who had been exposed to COVID-19.

The rearrangement joins TRBV28 to TRBJ2-7; a possible D gene is TRBD1 (6 bases). V lost 7 bases and J lost 3, with 19 bases in between. The length of the CDR3 is 15 residues. Germline CDR1 MDHEN, CDR2 SYDVKM. CDR3 sequence reads: CASTDLGADLYEQYF. The CDR3 bases are TGTGCCAGCACCGATTTGGGGGCAGACCTCTACGAGCAGTACTTC.

This chain uses TRBV5-4 with TRBJ2-5, with D possibly being TRBD2 (5 bases). This CDR3 has 13 residues. Germline loops: CDR1 SGHNT, CDR2 YYREEE (reference sequence). Trimming removed 2 bases from V and 2 bases from J, with 7 bases in between. The CDR3 loop is CASSFERQETQYF. CDR3 DNA sequence: TGTGCCAGCAGCTTCGAGCGGCAAGAGACCCAGTACTTC.

CDR3 residues: CASGGLAYNEQFF. The CDR3 DNA follows: TGTGCCAGCGGTGGACTAGCGTACAATGAGCAGTTCTTC. The chain is built from TRBV7-9 and TRBJ2-1, with 9 bases fitting TRBD2. CDR3 length: 13 residues. The germline CDR1 and CDR2 sequences are SEHNR and FQNEAQ (reference sequence). Germline trimming cut 8 bases from V and 4 bases from J; bases unmatched to any gene: 3.

The CDR3 sequence: CASSIGKGRDTQYF. CDR3 coding DNA: TGTGCCAGTAGTATAGGAAAGGGGCGGGATACGCAGTATTTT. V gene TRBV19 combines with J gene TRBJ2-3; tentative D call: TRBD1 (5 bases). The V and J ends lost 1 base and 6 bases respectively, with 11 bases between them. Germline V gives CDR1 LNHDA, CDR2 SQIVND (reference sequence). CDR3 length: 14 amino acids.

This chain connects TRBV18 to TRBJ2-3; D is perhaps TRBD2 (6 bases). V lost 8 bases and J lost 3, with 18 bases in between. The CDR3 is 15 amino acids. In germline, CDR1 is KGHSH, CDR2 LQKENI. The CDR3 sequence: CASNQLALGTDTQYF. CDR3 DNA: TGTGCCAGCAACCAACTAGCTCTGGGAACAGATACGCAGTATTTT.

The V and J genes are TRBV19 and TRBJ2-3; D call uncertain. Trimming left V 1 base short and J 0 bases short, with 5 bases between. Germline V gives CDR1 LNHDA, CDR2 SQIVND (reference sequence). The CDR3 is made up of 14 amino acids. The CDR3, as DNA: TGTGCCAGTAGTATAGGCGTTAGCACAGATACGCAGTATTTT. Translation gives CASSIGVSTDTQYF.

The J gene is TRBJ2-3, the V gene TRBV2; possibly TRBD2 for D (6 bases). This CDR3 is 16 amino acids long. Trimming left V 4 bases short and J 7 bases short, with 21 bases between. CDR1 is SNHLY, CDR2 FYNNEI, per germline. CDR3 nucleotide sequence: TGTGCCAGCAGTGGTCAGGCCGGGGGAATATCGAATACGCAGTATTTT. Protein: CASSGQAGGISNTQYF.

The genes are TRBV6-2 or TRBV6-3 and TRBJ2-3, with TRBD2 matching over 12 bases. CDR3 length: 18 amino acids. Per the germline V gene, CDR1 is MNHEY and CDR2 is SVGEGT. The V segment lost 5 bases and the J segment 2 bases; nucleotides outside the gene matches: 11. CDR3 nucleotides: TGTGCCAGCAGTAATCTAGCGGGGGGGCCTCGTTCCACAGATACGCAGTATTTT. This translates into CASSNLAGGPRSTDTQYF.

The chain couples TRBV6-5 to TRBJ1-2; tentatively, D is TRBD1 (5 bases). Germline-derived CDR1 and CDR2 are MNHEY and SVGAGI. V gave up 7 bases and J gave up 4 bases, with 16 bases separating them. This CDR3 spans 14 amino acids. This chain's CDR3 is CASTHPQGSYGYTF. In DNA, the CDR3 is TGTGCCAGCACCCACCCCCAGGGTAGCTATGGCTACACCTTC.

This clone has just one count. The chain couples TRBV10-1 to TRBJ1-5, with D possibly matching TRBD1 (6 bases). V lost 6 bases, J lost 4 bases, and 19 bases lay in between. The germline gives CDR1 WNHNN, CDR2 SYGVQD (reference sequence). The CDR3 sequence is 16 residues long. The CDR3: CASRGIWGGANQPQHF. The DNA of the CDR3 is TGCGCCAGCAGGGGGATTTGGGGGGGCGCGAATCAGCCCCAGCATTTT.

The V call is TRBV3-1 (or the pseudogene TRBV3-2), the J call TRBJ1-2; 7 bases match TRBD1. Trimming at V came to 6 bases and at J to 8 bases, leaving 15 bases not matched to a gene. This CDR3 has 15 amino acids. Germline V CDR1 and CDR2: LGHDT, YNNKEL (reference sequence). CDR3 DNA: TGTGCCAGCAGGTTCCAGACAGGGAAAGGTAAGGGCTACACCTTC. This sequence encodes CASRFQTGKGKGYTF.

This chain joins TRBV9 and TRBJ1-3, with D perhaps matching TRBD1 (6 bases). V shed 4 bases and J shed 8 bases, with 16 bases lying between them. The CDR3 runs to 14 residues. Germline CDR1 and CDR2: SGDLS and YYNGEE. The CDR3 DNA reads as TGTGCCAGCAGCACAACAGGGTCTGAGGACACCATATATTTT. It codes for CASSTTGSEDTIYF.

This clone was counted only a few times. The gene calls are TRBV24-1 and TRBJ2-2; 8 positions agree with TRBD1. J gave up 6 bases and V 6 bases, and 14 bases lay outside the gene matches. Germline-derived CDR1 and CDR2 are KGHDR and SFDVKD. CDR3 length equals 17 residues. The CDR3 DNA follows: TGTGCCACCAGTCGTCAGGGGGCGATTAGAGGACCCGGGGAGCTGTTTTTT. It is translated as CATSRQGAIRGPGELFF.

The chain couples TRBV6-5 to TRBJ1-1, with D unclear. Trimming left V 4 bases short and J 3 bases short, with 9 bases between. This CDR3 contains 13 residues. Germline CDR1 is MNHEY and CDR2 is SVGAGI. In DNA, the CDR3 is TGTGCCAGCAGTTTCTACCGGGACACTGAAGCTTTCTTT. It specifies CASSFYRDTEAFF.

The chain has TRBV28 and TRBJ1-1; D not resolved. Germline loops: CDR1 MDHEN, CDR2 SYDVKM. There are 15 residues in the CDR3. V shed 4 bases and J shed 1 base, with 13 bases lying between them. CDR3 in amino acids: CASSSPNSGNTEAFF. As DNA, the CDR3 is TGTGCCAGCAGTTCACCGAATTCAGGGAACACTGAAGCTTTCTTT.

The rearrangement joins TRBV28 to TRBJ1-5, with D possibly matching TRBD1 (6 bases). V was shortened by 4 bases and J by 7 bases, with 11 bases between the two germline ends. The V gene's germline CDR1 is MDHEN and CDR2 SYDVKM. This CDR3 has 13 amino acids. The CDR3 here is CASSSTGFQPQHF. CDR3 nucleotide sequence: TGTGCCAGCAGTTCCACAGGGTTCCAGCCCCAGCATTTT.